The entry that follows covers one T cell receptor beta chain sequence. The antigen is undetermined. What was amplified from RNA transcripts were TCR beta CDR3 regions. With the HTBI primer set, the TCR CDR3 went through a first round of RT-PCR. TCRdb re-derived calls from the multiplex PCR reads in MiXCR, one entry per CDR3 protein. In the table there are roughly 800,000 distinct CDR3 sequences, 38% of which are singletons. This CDR3 contains 14 residues. V shed 3 bases and J shed 6 bases, with 12 bases lying between them. The germline V gene encodes CDR1 LNHDA and CDR2 SQIVND (reference sequence). This entry belongs to a study of T cells in Graves' hyperthyroidism and ophthalmopathy. General study findings and limits: Most expanded thyroid clonotypes above 0.001 recurred in blood.

Diagnosis rested on symptoms, serum thyroxine and TRAb, thyroid ultrasound, and orbital computed tomography. The rearrangement links TRBV19 to TRBJ1-5; tentatively, D is TRBD1 (6 bases). This sequence originates from a man aged 18 to 29 with Graves' hyperthyroidism. Sequenced: blood. This chain's CDR3 is CASSMGADSQPQHF. The DNA for the CDR3 is TGTGCCAGTAGTATGGGGGCTGACTCTCAGCCCCAGCATTTT. The whole variable domain, filled in from reference TRBV19 and TRBJ1-5, reads DGGITQSPKYLFRKEGQNVTLSCEQNLNHDAMYWYRQDPGQGLRLIYYSQIVNDFQKGDIAEGYSVSREKKESFPLTVTSAQKNPTAFYLCASSMGADSQPQHFGDGTRLSIL.